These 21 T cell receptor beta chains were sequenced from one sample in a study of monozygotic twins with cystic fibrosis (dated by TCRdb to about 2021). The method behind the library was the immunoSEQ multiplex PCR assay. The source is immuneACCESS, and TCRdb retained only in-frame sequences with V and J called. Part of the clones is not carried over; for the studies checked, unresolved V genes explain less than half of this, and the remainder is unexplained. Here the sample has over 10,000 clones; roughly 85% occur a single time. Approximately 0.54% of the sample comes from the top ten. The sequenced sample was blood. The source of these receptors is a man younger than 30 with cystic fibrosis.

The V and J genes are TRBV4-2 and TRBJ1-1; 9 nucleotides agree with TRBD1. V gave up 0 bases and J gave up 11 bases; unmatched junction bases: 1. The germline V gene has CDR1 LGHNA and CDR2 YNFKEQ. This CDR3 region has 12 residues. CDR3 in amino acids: CASSQDDRGAFF. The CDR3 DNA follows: TGTGCCAGCAGCCAAGATGACAGGGGGGCTTTCTTT.

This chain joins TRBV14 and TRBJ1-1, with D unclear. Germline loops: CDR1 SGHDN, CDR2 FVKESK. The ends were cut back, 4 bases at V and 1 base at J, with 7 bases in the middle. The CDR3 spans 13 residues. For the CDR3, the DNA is TGTGCCAGCAGCCCCCAGCAGAACACTGAAGCTTTCTTT. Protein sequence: CASSPQQNTEAFF. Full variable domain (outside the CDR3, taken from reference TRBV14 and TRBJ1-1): EAGVTQFPSHSVIEKGQTVTLRCDPISGHDNLYWYRRVMGKEIKFLLHFVKESKQDESGMPNNRFLAERTGGTYSTLKVQPAELEDSGVYFCASSPQQNTEAFFGQGTRLTVV.

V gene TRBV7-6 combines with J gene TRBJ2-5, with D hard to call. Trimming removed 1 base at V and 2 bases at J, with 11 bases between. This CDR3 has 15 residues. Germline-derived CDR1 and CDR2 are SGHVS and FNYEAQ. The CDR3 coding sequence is TGTGCCAGCAGCTTAGTAACAGTCCTACAAGAGACCCAGTACTTC. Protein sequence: CASSLVTVLQETQYF.

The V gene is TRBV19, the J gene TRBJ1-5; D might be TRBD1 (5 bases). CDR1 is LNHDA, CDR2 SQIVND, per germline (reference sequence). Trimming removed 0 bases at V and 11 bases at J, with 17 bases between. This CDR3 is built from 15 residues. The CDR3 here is CASSIEGRRIMAQHF. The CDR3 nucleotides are TGTGCCAGTAGTATAGAGGGACGGCGAATCATGGCCCAGCATTTT.

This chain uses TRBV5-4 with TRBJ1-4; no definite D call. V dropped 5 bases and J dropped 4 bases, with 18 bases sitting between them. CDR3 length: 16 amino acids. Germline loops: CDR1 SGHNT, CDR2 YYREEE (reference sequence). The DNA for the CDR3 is TGTGCCAGCAGTTACGGACCTCCTCCGAATAATGAAAAACTGTTTTTT. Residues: CASSYGPPPNNEKLFF. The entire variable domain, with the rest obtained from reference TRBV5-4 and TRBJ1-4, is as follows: ETGVTQSPTHLIKTRGQQVTLRCSSQSGHNTVSWYQQALGQGPQFIFQYYREEENGRGNFPPRFSGLQFPNYSSELNVNALELDDSALYLCASSYGPPPNNEKLFFGSGTQLSVL.

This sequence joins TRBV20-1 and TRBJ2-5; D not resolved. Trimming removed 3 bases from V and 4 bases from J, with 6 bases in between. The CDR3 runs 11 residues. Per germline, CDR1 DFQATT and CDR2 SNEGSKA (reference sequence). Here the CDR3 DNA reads TGCAGTGCTAGGACACCAGAGACCCAGTACTTC. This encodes CSARTPETQYF.

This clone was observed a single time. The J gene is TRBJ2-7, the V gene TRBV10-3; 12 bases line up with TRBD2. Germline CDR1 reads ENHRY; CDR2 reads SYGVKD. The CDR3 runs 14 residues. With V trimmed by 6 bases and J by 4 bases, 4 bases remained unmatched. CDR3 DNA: TGTGCCATCAGCAAACTAGCGGGAGGTTACGAGCAGTACTTC. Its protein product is CAISKLAGGYEQYF.

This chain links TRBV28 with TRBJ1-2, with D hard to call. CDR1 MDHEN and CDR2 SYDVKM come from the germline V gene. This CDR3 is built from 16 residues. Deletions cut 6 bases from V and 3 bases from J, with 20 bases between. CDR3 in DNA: TGTGCCAGCAGCTCCCCTAAGTCTGGGATCCACTATGGCTACACCTTC. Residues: CASSSPKSGIHYGYTF.

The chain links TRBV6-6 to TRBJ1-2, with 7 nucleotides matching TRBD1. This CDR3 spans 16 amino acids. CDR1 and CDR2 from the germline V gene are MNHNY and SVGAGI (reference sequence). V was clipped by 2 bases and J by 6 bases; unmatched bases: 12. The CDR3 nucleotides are TGTGCCAGCAGTTACGATCGACAGGGTTGGAAGAATGGCTACACCTTC. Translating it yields CASSYDRQGWKNGYTF.

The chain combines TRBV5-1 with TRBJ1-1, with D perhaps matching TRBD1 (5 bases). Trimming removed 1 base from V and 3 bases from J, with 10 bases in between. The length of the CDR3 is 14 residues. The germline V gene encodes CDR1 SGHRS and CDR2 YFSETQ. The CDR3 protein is CASSLSWGDTEAFF. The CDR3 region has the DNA TGCGCCAGCAGCTTGTCGTGGGGGGACACTGAAGCTTTCTTT.

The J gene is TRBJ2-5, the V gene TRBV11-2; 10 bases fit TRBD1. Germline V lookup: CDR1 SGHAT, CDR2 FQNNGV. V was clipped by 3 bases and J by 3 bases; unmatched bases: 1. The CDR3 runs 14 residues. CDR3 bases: TGTGCCAGCAGCTTGGACAGGGGGAAAGAGACCCAGTACTTC. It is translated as CASSLDRGKETQYF.

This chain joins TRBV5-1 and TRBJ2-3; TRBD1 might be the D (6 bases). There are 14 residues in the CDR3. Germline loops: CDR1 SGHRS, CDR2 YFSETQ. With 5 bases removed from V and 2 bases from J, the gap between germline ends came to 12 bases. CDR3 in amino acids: CASSRQVHTDTQYF. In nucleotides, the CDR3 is TGCGCCAGCAGTAGACAGGTTCACACAGATACGCAGTATTTT. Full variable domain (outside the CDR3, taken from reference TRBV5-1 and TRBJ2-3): KAGVTQTPRYLIKTRGQQVTLSCSPISGHRSVSWYQQTPGQGLQFLFEYFSETQRNKGNFPGRFSGRQFSNSRSEMNVSTLELGDSALYLCASSRQVHTDTQYFGPGTRLTVL.

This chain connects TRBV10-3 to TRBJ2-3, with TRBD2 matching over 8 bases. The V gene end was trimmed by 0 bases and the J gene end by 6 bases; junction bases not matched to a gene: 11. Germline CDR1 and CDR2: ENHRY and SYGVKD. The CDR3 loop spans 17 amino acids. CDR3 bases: TGTGCCATCAGTGAGTCGAATAGTGGACTAGCAAACGATACGCAGTATTTT. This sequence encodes CAISESNSGLANDTQYF.

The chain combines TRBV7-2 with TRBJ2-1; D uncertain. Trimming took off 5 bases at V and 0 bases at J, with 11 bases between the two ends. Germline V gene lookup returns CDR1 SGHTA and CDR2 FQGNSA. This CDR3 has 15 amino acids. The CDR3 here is CASSPSSDSYNEQFF. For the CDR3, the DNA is TGTGCCAGCAGCCCTTCCTCGGACTCCTACAATGAGCAGTTCTTC.

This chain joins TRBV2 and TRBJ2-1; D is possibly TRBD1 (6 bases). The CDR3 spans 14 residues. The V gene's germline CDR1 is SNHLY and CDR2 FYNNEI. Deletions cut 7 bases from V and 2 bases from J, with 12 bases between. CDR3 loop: CASITGFTYNEQFF. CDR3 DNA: TGTGCCAGCATTACAGGGTTTACCTACAATGAGCAGTTCTTC.

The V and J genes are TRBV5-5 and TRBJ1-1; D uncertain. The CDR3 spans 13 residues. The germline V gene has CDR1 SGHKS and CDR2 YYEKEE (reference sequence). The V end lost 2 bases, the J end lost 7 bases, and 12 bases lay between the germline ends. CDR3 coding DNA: TGTGCCAGCAGCTTCAGCCACAGAGGTGAAGCTTTCTTT. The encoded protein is CASSFSHRGEAFF.

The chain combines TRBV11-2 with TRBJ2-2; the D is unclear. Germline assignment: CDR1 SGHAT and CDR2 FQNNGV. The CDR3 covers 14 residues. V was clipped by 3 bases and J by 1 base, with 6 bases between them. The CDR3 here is CASSFYVNTGELFF. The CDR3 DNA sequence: TGTGCCAGCAGCTTTTACGTGAACACCGGGGAGCTGTTTTTT.

The CDR3 is CASSYGGTEAFF. CDR3 coding DNA: TGTGCCAGCAGCTACGGGGGAACTGAAGCTTTCTTT. The chain couples TRBV11-1 to TRBJ1-1; TRBD1 might be the D (5 bases). The CDR3 totals 12 residues. Trimming took off 4 bases at V and 5 bases at J, with 8 bases between the two ends. Germline loops: CDR1 SGHAT, CDR2 FQDESV (reference sequence).

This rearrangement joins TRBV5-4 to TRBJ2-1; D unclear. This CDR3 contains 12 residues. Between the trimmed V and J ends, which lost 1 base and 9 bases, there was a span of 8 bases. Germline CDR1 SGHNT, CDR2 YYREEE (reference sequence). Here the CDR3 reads CASSLRQLEQFF. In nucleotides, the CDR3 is TGTGCCAGCAGCTTGCGCCAGCTTGAGCAGTTCTTC. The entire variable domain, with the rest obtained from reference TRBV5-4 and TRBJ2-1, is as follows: ETGVTQSPTHLIKTRGQQVTLRCSSQSGHNTVSWYQQALGQGPQFIFQYYREEENGRGNFPPRFSGLQFPNYSSELNVNALELDDSALYLCASSLRQLEQFFGPGTRLTVL.

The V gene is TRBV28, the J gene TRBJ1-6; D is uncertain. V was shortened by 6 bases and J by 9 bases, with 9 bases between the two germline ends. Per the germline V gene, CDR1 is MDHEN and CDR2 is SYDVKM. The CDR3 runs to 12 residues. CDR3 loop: CASRGSLSPLHF. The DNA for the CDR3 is TGTGCCAGCAGGGGTAGTCTTTCACCCCTCCACTTT. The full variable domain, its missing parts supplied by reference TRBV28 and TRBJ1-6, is DVKVTQSSRYLVKRTGEKVFLECVQDMDHENMFWYRQDPGLGLRLIYFSYDVKMKEKGDIPEGYSVSREKKERFSLILESASTNQTSMYLCASRGSLSPLHFGNGTRLTVT.

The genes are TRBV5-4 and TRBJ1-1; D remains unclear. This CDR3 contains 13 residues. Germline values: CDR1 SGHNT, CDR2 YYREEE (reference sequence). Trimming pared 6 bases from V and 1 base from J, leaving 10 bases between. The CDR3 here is CASNNNRNTEAFF. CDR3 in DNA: TGTGCCAGCAACAATAACAGGAACACTGAAGCTTTCTTT.